This T cell receptor (beta chain) was identified during a study of spatial heterogeneity in lung cancer. Study background: Alpha-chain sequences were consistently detected in smaller numbers than beta-chain sequences. The library had UMIs, and each TCR and UMI pair averaged more than ten raw reads.

Using its own MiXCR run on the 5' RACE reads, TCRdb lists one record per CDR3 protein. This table has roughly 39,000 distinct CDR3 sequences, around 7.1% appearing once. Time point reported: sample taken at primary tumor resection. Unsorted whole RNA samples from tumor, nontumor lung or frozen PBMC were sequenced. Germline V gives CDR1 MNHEY, CDR2 SMNVEV (reference sequence). V gave up 4 bases and J gave up 4 bases; unmatched junction bases: 12. The CDR3 totals 16 residues. The receptor's source is a female donor with early-stage non-small cell lung cancer. The V call is TRBV27, the J call TRBJ1-1, with TRBD1 matching over 7 bases. Specimen: PBMCs, collected at surgery. CDR3: CASSYPGRGQGTEAFF. In DNA form, the CDR3 reads TGTGCCAGCAGTTATCCGGGGAGGGGGCAGGGCACTGAAGCTTTCTTT.